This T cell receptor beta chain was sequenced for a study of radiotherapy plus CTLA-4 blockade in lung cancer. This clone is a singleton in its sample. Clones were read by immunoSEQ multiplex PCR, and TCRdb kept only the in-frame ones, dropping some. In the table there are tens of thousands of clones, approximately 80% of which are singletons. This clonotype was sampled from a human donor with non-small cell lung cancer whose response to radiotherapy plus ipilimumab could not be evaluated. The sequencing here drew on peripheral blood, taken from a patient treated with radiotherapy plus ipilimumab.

CDR3 bases: TGTGCCAGCAGTGAGGGAGGGGGTAGCACTGAAGCTTTCTTT. It encodes CASSEGGGSTEAFF. This chain connects TRBV2 to TRBJ1-1; weak D call: TRBD1 (6 bases). CDR1 and CDR2 (germline): SNHLY, FYNNEI. This CDR3 region has 14 residues. V lost 3 bases to trimming and J lost 4 bases, with 12 bases between them.